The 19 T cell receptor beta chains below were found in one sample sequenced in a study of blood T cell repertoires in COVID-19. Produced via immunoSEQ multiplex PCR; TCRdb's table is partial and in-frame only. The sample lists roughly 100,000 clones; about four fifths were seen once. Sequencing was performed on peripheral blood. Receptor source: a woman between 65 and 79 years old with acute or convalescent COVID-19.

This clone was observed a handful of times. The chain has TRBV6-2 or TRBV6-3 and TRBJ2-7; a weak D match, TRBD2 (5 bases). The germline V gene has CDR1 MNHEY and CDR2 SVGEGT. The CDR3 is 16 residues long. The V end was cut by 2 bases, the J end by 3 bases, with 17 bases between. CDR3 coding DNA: TGTGCCAGCAGTTACGTGGAGCCCAACGGGAACTACGAGCAGTACTTC. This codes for CASSYVEPNGNYEQYF.

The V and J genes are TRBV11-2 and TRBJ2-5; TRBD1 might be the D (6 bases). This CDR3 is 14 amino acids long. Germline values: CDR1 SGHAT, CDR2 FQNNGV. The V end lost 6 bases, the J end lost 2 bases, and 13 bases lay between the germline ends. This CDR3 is CASSFNRVQETQYF. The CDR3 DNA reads TGTGCCAGCAGTTTCAACAGGGTTCAAGAGACCCAGTACTTC. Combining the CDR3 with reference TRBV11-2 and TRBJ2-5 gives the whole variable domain EAGVAQSPRYKIIEKRQSVAFWCNPISGHATLYWYQQILGQGPKLLIQFQNNGVVDDSQLPKDRFSAERLKGVDSTLKIQPAKLEDSAVYLCASSFNRVQETQYFGPGTRLLVL.

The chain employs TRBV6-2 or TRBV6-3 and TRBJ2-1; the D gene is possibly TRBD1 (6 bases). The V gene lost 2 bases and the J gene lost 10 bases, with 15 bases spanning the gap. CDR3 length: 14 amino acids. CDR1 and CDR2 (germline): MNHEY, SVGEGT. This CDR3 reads CASSYGQQGNEQFF. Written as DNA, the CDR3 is TGTGCCAGCAGTTACGGACAACAGGGAAACGAGCAGTTCTTC.

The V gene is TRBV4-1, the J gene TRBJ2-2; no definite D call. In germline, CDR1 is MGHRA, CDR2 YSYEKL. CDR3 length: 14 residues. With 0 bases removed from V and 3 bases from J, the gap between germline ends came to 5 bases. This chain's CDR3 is CASSQERYTGELFF. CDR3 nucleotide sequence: TGCGCCAGCAGCCAAGAGAGGTACACCGGGGAGCTGTTTTTT.

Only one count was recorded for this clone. The DNA of the CDR3 is TGTGCCAGCAAACGGGGGTACGAGCAGTACTTC. It translates to CASKRGYEQYF. J is TRBJ2-7 and V is TRBV6-5; TRBD2 might be the D (6 bases). The CDR3 contains 11 residues. V was pared by 7 bases and J by 4 bases, with 8 bases between. Germline V gene sequence: CDR1 MNHEY, CDR2 SVGAGI.

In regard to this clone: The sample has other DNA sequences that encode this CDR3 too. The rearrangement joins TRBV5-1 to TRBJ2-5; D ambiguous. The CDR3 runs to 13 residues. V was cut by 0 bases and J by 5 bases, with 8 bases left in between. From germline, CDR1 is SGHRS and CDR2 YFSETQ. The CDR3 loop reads CASSLAPPETQYF. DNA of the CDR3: TGCGCCAGCAGCTTGGCCCCCCCGGAGACCCAGTACTTC. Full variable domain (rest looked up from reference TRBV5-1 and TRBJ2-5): KAGVTQTPRYLIKTRGQQVTLSCSPISGHRSVSWYQQTPGQGLQFLFEYFSETQRNKGNFPGRFSGRQFSNSRSEMNVSTLELGDSALYLCASSLAPPETQYFGPGTRLLVL.

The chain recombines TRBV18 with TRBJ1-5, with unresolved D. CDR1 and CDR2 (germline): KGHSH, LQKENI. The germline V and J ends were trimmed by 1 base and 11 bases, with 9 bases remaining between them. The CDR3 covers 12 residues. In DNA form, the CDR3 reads TGTGCCAGCTCACCACAGGGAGCGACCCAGCATTTT. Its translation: CASSPQGATQHF. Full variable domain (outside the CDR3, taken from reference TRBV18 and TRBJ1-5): NAGVMQNPRHLVRRRGQEARLRCSPMKGHSHVYWYRQLPEEGLKFMVYLQKENIIDESGMPKERFSAEFPKEGPSILRIQQVVRGDSAAYFCASSPQGATQHFGDGTRLSIL.

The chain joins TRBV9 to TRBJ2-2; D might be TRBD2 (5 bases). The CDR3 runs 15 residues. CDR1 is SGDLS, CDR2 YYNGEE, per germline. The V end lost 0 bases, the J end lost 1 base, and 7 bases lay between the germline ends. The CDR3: CASSVGLRNTGELFF. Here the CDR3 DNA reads TGTGCCAGCAGCGTAGGACTACGGAACACCGGGGAGCTGTTTTTT.

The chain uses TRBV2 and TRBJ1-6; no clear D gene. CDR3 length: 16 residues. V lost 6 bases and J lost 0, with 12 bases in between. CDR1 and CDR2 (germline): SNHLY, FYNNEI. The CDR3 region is CASRPGLSSYNSPLHF. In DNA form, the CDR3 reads TGTGCCAGCAGACCTGGACTGAGCTCCTATAATTCACCCCTCCACTTT.

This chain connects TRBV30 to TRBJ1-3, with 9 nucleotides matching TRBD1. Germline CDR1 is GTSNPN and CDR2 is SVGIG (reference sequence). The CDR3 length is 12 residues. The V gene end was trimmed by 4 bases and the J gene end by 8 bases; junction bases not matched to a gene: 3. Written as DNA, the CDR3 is TGTGCCTGGAAACGGACAGGGGACACCATATATTTT. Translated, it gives CAWKRTGDTIYF.

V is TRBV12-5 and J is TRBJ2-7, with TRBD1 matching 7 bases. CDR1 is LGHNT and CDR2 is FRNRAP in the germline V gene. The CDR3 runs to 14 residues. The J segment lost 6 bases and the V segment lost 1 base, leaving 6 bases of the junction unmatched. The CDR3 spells CASGLGTQGVEQYF. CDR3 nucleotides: TGTGCTAGTGGTTTGGGGACCCAGGGGGTCGAGCAGTACTTC.

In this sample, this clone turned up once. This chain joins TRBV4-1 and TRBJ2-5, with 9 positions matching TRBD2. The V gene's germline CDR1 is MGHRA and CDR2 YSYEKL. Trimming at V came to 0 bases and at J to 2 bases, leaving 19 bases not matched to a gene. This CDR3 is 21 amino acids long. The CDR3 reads CASSQDEGRASGTPLQETQYF. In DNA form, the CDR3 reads TGCGCCAGCAGCCAAGATGAAGGGAGGGCTAGCGGGACTCCTCTTCAAGAGACCCAGTACTTC.

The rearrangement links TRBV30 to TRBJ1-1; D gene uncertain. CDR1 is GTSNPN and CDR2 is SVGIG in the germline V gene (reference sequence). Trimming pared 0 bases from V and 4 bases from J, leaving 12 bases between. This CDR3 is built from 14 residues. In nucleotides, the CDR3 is TGTGCCTGGAGTGTACAGTGGGCATCCACTGAAGCTTTCTTT. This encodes CAWSVQWASTEAFF.

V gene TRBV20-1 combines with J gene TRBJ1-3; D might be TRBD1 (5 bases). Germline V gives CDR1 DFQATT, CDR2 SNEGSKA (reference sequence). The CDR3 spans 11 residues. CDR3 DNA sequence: TGCGGTGGGAACAGGGGAAACACCATATATTTT. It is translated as CGGNRGNTIYF.

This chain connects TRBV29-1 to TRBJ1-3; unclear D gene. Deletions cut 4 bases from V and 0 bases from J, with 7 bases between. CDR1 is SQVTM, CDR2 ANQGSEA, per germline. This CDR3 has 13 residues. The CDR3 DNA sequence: TGCAGCGTTGTAACGGGCTCTGGAAACACCATATATTTT. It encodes CSVVTGSGNTIYF.

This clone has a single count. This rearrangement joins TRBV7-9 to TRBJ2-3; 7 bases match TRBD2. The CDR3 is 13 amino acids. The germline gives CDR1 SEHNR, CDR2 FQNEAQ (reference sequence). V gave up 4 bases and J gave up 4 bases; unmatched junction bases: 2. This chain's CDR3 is CASSYAGADTQYF. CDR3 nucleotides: TGTGCCAGCAGCTACGCGGGAGCAGATACGCAGTATTTT.

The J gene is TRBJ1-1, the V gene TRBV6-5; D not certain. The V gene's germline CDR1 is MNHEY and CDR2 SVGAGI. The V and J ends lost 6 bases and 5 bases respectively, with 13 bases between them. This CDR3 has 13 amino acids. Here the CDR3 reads CASRWAFSTEAFF. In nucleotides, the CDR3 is TGTGCCAGCAGGTGGGCCTTCTCAACTGAAGCTTTCTTT.

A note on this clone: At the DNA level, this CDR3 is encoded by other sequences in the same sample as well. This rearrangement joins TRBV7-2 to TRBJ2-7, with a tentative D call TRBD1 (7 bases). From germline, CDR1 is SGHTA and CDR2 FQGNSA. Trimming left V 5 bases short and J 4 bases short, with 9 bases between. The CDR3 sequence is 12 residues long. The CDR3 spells CASSPGGYEQYF. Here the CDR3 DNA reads TGTGCCAGCAGCCCAGGGGGGTACGAGCAGTACTTC.

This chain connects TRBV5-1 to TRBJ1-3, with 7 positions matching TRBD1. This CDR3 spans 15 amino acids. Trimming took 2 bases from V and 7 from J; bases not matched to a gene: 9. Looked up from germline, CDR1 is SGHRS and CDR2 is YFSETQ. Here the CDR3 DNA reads TGCGCCAGCAGCTTAAATCCAACAGGGGTTAACACCATATATTTT. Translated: CASSLNPTGVNTIYF.